The 28 T cell receptor beta chains below come from one sample, sequenced in a study of PD-1 blockade in classical Hodgkin lymphoma. Assay used: immunoSEQ multiplex PCR; TCRdb lists only in-frame clones, some missing. Of tens of thousands of clones listed, more than 70% are singletons. Every patient relapsed after autologous stem cell transplantation, and brentuximab vedotin exposure varied. Specimen: peripheral blood mononuclear cells (PBMCs), collected at baseline. Receptor source: a human donor with classical Hodgkin lymphoma.

The rearrangement joins TRBV15 to TRBJ2-3, with D tentatively TRBD1 or TRBD2 (6 bases each). Per germline, CDR1 LNHNV and CDR2 YYDKDF (reference sequence). With 0 bases removed from V and 2 bases from J, the gap between germline ends came to 12 bases. This CDR3 is 16 amino acids long. DNA of the CDR3: TGTGCCACCAGCAGAGAGGGGGGCCTACTCACAGATACGCAGTATTTT. Translation gives CATSREGGLLTDTQYF. Full variable domain (remainder filled in from reference TRBV15 and TRBJ2-3): DAMVIQNPRYQVTQFGKPVTLSCSQTLNHNVMYWYQQKSSQAPKLLFHYYDKDFNNEADTPDNFQSRRPNTSFCFLDIRSPGLGDTAMYLCATSREGGLLTDTQYFGPGTRLTVL.

The chain combines TRBV7-2 with TRBJ2-1; D gene ambiguous. The CDR3 runs to 15 residues. V lost 2 bases and J lost 8, with 16 bases in between. CDR1 and CDR2 (germline): SGHTA, FQGNSA. CDR3 sequence (DNA): TGTGCCAGCAGCTTACGGGCAGGTTCGGTGGATGAGCAGTTCTTC. This sequence encodes CASSLRAGSVDEQFF.

The gene calls are TRBV30 and TRBJ1-2; the D is unclear. The V gene lost 4 bases and the J gene lost 0 bases, with 12 bases spanning the gap. CDR3 length: 14 amino acids. The V gene's germline CDR1 is GTSNPN and CDR2 SVGIG (reference sequence). This CDR3 reads CAWMARQSNYGYTF. DNA of the CDR3: TGTGCCTGGATGGCAAGGCAGTCTAACTATGGCTACACCTTC.

The chain joins TRBV6-1 to TRBJ2-3; 7 positions match TRBD2. The CDR3 is 14 amino acids. V dropped 7 bases and J dropped 3; count of bases not matched to a gene: 7. Germline CDR1 reads MNHNS; CDR2 reads SASEGT. The CDR3 sequence: CASNPGGGTDTQYF. The CDR3 DNA reads as TGTGCCAGCAATCCGGGGGGAGGGACAGATACGCAGTATTTT.

The sample holds a few counts of this clone. The V call is TRBV6-6, the J call TRBJ2-1; D might be TRBD1 (5 bases). The CDR3 contains 14 residues. The V and J ends lost 2 bases and 8 bases respectively, with 13 bases between them. Germline V gives CDR1 MNHNY, CDR2 SVGAGI (reference sequence). The CDR3 loop reads CASSYVAGSDEQFF. The CDR3 nucleotides are TGTGCCAGCAGTTACGTCGCAGGGTCCGATGAGCAGTTCTTC.

The chain links TRBV7-6 to TRBJ2-7, with TRBD2 matching over 7 bases. The CDR3 totals 16 residues. V trimming: 1 base; J trimming: 2 bases; junction bases outside the gene matches: 8. CDR1 and CDR2 (germline): SGHVS, FNYEAQ. CDR3 amino acids: CASSLEGGRRPYEQYF. The CDR3 bases are TGTGCCAGCAGCTTAGAGGGCGGGAGACGGCCCTACGAGCAGTACTTC. The variable domain in full, with the rest retrieved from reference TRBV7-6 and TRBJ2-7, is GAGVSQSPRYKVTKRGQDVALRCDPISGHVSLYWYRQALGQGPEFLTYFNYEAQQDKSGLPNDRFSAERPEGSISTLTIQRTEQRDSAMYRCASSLEGGRRPYEQYFGPGTRLTVT.

This chain connects TRBV4-2 to TRBJ2-1; TRBD1 matches 8 bases. This CDR3 has 18 amino acids. Germline lookup yields CDR1 LGHNA and CDR2 YNFKEQ. Trimming removed 3 bases from V and 6 bases from J; junction bases left unmatched: 16. CDR3 residues: CASSQTDNTGGRGNEQFF. CDR3 bases: TGTGCCAGCAGCCAGACAGACAACACAGGGGGTAGGGGCAATGAGCAGTTCTTC.

This clone was seen only once. This chain joins TRBV18 and TRBJ1-1; no definite D call. The CDR3 is made up of 15 amino acids. CDR1 is KGHSH, CDR2 LQKENI, per germline. The ends were cut back, 0 bases at V and 0 bases at J, with 8 bases in the middle. This chain's CDR3 is CASSPPVQLNTEAFF. DNA of the CDR3: TGTGCCAGCTCACCACCGGTGCAGTTGAACACTGAAGCTTTCTTT.

This clone appeared a few times. This chain's CDR3 is CAWTGRMNTEAFF. CDR3 DNA: TGTGCCTGGACCGGACGGATGAACACTGAAGCTTTCTTT. The chain is built from TRBV30 and TRBJ1-1; no reliable D call. This CDR3 region has 13 residues. V was trimmed by 4 bases and J by 0 bases, leaving 9 bases between them. Germline assignment: CDR1 GTSNPN and CDR2 SVGIG (reference sequence).

The chain combines TRBV7-3 with TRBJ2-1; tentatively, D is TRBD2 (6 bases). The CDR3 sequence is 15 residues long. The ends were cut back, 6 bases at V and 4 bases at J, with 16 bases in the middle. Germline-derived CDR1 and CDR2 are SGHTA and FQGTGA. Written as DNA, the CDR3 is TGTGCCAGCAGTTTCATGAGCGGGTCGTACAATGAGCAGTTCTTC. Its translation is CASSFMSGSYNEQFF. Full variable domain (missing parts from reference TRBV7-3 and TRBJ2-1): GAGVSQTPSNKVTEKGKYVELRCDPISGHTALYWYRQSLGQGPEFLIYFQGTGAADDSGLPNDRFFAVRPEGSVSTLKIQRTERGDSAVYLCASSFMSGSYNEQFFGPGTRLTVL.

This chain uses TRBV30 with TRBJ2-3, with a weak D call TRBD2 (6 bases). The CDR3 has 14 residues. Trimming took 2 bases from V and 1 from J, leaving 10 bases between them. Germline CDR1 GTSNPN, CDR2 SVGIG (reference sequence). The CDR3 nucleotides are TGTGCCTGGAGTCGGCGGGGACGCACAGATACGCAGTATTTT. Translation gives CAWSRRGRTDTQYF.

This clone was counted between two and nine times. V usage is TRBV6-6 and J usage is TRBJ1-2, with unresolved D. This CDR3 spans 14 amino acids. Germline V CDR1 and CDR2: MNHNY, SVGAGI (reference sequence). V dropped 2 bases and J dropped 2 bases, with 9 bases sitting between them. The CDR3 reads CASSYGEGNYGYTF. CDR3 bases: TGTGCCAGCAGTTACGGGGAAGGGAACTATGGCTACACCTTC.

The chain carries TRBV6-5 and TRBJ2-7, with no clear D. This CDR3 region has 12 residues. CDR1 MNHEY and CDR2 SVGAGI come from the germline V gene. Trimming left V 5 bases short and J 5 bases short, with 10 bases between. The CDR3 here is CASSLVPDEQYF. CDR3 bases: TGTGCCAGCAGTCTAGTCCCTGACGAGCAGTACTTC.

The chain couples TRBV30 to TRBJ2-3; D is uncertain. Germline CDR1 is GTSNPN and CDR2 is SVGIG (reference sequence). The V end lost 3 bases, the J end lost 0 bases, and 13 bases lay between the germline ends. The length of the CDR3 is 15 residues. CDR3 nucleotide sequence: TGTGCCTGGAGCAGATTATCGAGGAGCACAGATACGCAGTATTTT. Its translation: CAWSRLSRSTDTQYF.

The rearrangement links TRBV5-1 to TRBJ1-4; no clear D. The CDR3 has 14 residues. Trimming removed 3 bases from V and 3 bases from J, with 9 bases in between. Germline loops: CDR1 SGHRS, CDR2 YFSETQ. The CDR3 DNA is TGCGCCAGCAGCTCAATGGCGGCTAATGAAAAACTGTTTTTT. It translates to CASSSMAANEKLFF.

V and J are TRBV6-5 and TRBJ1-1; maybe TRBD1 (6 bases). Trimming removed 5 bases at V and 0 bases at J, with 10 bases between. The CDR3 length is 14 residues. Germline CDR1 and CDR2: MNHEY and SVGAGI. The CDR3 loop reads CASSAQGLNTEAFF. DNA for the CDR3: TGTGCCAGCAGTGCACAGGGTCTGAACACTGAAGCTTTCTTT.

This clone appeared once. J is TRBJ1-1 and V is TRBV12-5; 7 nucleotides align to TRBD1. Germline lookup yields CDR1 LGHNT and CDR2 FRNRAP. J was trimmed by 3 bases and V by 1 base; bases with no gene match: 5. There are 15 residues in the CDR3. CDR3 amino acids: CASGLGQGRYTEAFF. CDR3 bases: TGTGCTAGTGGTTTGGGACAGGGTAGATACACTGAAGCTTTCTTT.

The chain's CDR3 is CASSLLPRGNLSYEQYF. CDR3 DNA sequence: TGTGCCAGCAGTCTCCTCCCAAGGGGGAATCTCTCCTACGAGCAGTACTTC. V is TRBV27 and J is TRBJ2-7; maybe TRBD1 (6 bases). Per the germline V gene, CDR1 is MNHEY and CDR2 is SMNVEV (reference sequence). The CDR3 length is 17 residues. V lost 5 bases, J lost 0 bases, and 20 bases lay in between.

The chain uses TRBV10-2 and TRBJ2-5; TRBD1 might be the D (6 bases). This CDR3 spans 12 amino acids. Trimming removed 7 bases at V and 3 bases at J, with 9 bases between. Per germline, CDR1 WSHSY and CDR2 SAAADI. CDR3 loop: CASTGTKETQYF. The CDR3 nucleotides read TGCGCCAGCACGGGGACAAAAGAGACCCAGTACTTC.

The V call is TRBV7-3, the J call TRBJ2-5; tentative D call: TRBD2 (5 bases). The CDR3 runs to 14 residues. Trimming took 4 bases from V and 0 from J, leaving 9 bases between them. CDR1 is SGHTA, CDR2 FQGTGA, per germline. The CDR3 protein is CASSWRAHQETQYF. The CDR3, as DNA: TGTGCCAGCAGCTGGCGGGCCCACCAAGAGACCCAGTACTTC.

This clone was detected a few times. V and J are TRBV19 and TRBJ2-3; D unresolved. The germline CDR1 and CDR2 sequences are LNHDA and SQIVND (reference sequence). The V end lost 0 bases, the J end lost 11 bases, and 18 bases lay between the germline ends. The CDR3 is 15 residues long. CDR3 region: CASSIDQLARYGQYF. The CDR3 DNA sequence: TGTGCCAGTAGTATAGATCAACTGGCTAGATACGGGCAGTATTTT.

This clone was detected only once. DNA of the CDR3: TGTGCCATCAATGGGGTAGCTAACTATGGCTACACCTTC. Its translation is CAINGVANYGYTF. The chain couples TRBV10-3 to TRBJ1-2; D unclear. Trimming stripped 7 bases from V and 0 bases from J, with 9 bases between. The CDR3 contains 13 residues. CDR1 and CDR2 (germline): ENHRY, SYGVKD.

The chain joins TRBV7-2 to TRBJ1-5, with 9 bases matching TRBD1. The V gene end was trimmed by 5 bases and the J gene end by 6 bases; junction bases not matched to a gene: 8. CDR1 SGHTA and CDR2 FQGNSA come from the germline V gene. The CDR3 runs 15 residues. CDR3 region: CASSGRTGVAQPQHF. As DNA, the CDR3 is TGTGCCAGCAGCGGAAGGACAGGGGTGGCTCAGCCCCAGCATTTT.

The V gene is TRBV2, the J gene TRBJ2-1; D uncertain. V was trimmed by 2 bases and J by 7 bases, leaving 15 bases between them. This CDR3 has 15 amino acids. CDR1 is SNHLY and CDR2 is FYNNEI in the germline V gene. The CDR3 loop reads CASSESFIGRNEQFF. CDR3 in DNA: TGTGCCAGCAGTGAAAGTTTTATTGGCCGGAATGAGCAGTTCTTC.

Concerning this clone: Other DNA sequences within the sample encode an identical CDR3. The chain uses TRBV9 and TRBJ2-6; TRBD1 might be the D (5 bases). The ends were cut back, 0 bases at V and 3 bases at J, with 7 bases in the middle. The CDR3 contains 15 residues. CDR1 is SGDLS, CDR2 YYNGEE, per germline. This CDR3 is CASSVGTLGANVLTF. The CDR3 DNA reads as TGTGCCAGCAGCGTAGGGACACTTGGGGCCAACGTCCTGACTTTC.

In nucleotides, the CDR3 is TGTGCCAGCACCCCGGGTTCCTCCCTCGAGCAGTACTTC. This gives the protein CASTPGSSLEQYF. The chain combines TRBV28 with TRBJ2-7; D is unresolved. Trimming stripped 7 bases from V and 6 bases from J, with 16 bases between. This CDR3 spans 13 amino acids. Germline assignment: CDR1 MDHEN and CDR2 SYDVKM.

This chain links TRBV6-5 with TRBJ2-3, with D maybe TRBD2 (5 bases). V lost 6 bases to trimming and J lost 3 bases, with 13 bases between them. Germline-derived CDR1 and CDR2 are MNHEY and SVGAGI. CDR3 length equals 14 residues. CDR3 bases: TGTGCCAGCAGAAACGGGATGGGGACAGATACGCAGTATTTT. Translation: CASRNGMGTDTQYF.

A few counts support this clone. This sequence joins TRBV20-1 and TRBJ1-1, with D tentatively TRBD1 (6 bases). This CDR3 has 10 amino acids. CDR1 and CDR2 from the germline V gene are DFQATT and SNEGSKA (reference sequence). With 4 bases removed from V and 8 bases from J, the gap between germline ends came to 8 bases. The chain's CDR3 is CSANRAEAFF. DNA of the CDR3: TGCAGTGCTAACAGGGCAGAAGCTTTCTTT.